This TCR beta chain was identified during a study of T cell clones after liver transplantation. Measured with immunoSEQ multiplex PCR; TCRdb has only the in-frame clones, and not every one. The sample gives about 80,000 clones, roughly 85% of which show up once; less than 0.6% is in the top ten. The junction had 5 bases not matched to a gene; V was cut back by 5 bases and J by 1 base. CDR3 length: 14 residues. Per the germline V gene, CDR1 is SQVTM and CDR2 is ANQGSEA. The source of this sequence is a human patient who received a liver transplant. Some T cells may be graft donor cells. The sequences come from CD4+ T cells from blood, collected almost 47 months after liver transplant. V gene TRBV29-1 combines with J gene TRBJ2-1, with TRBD2 matching over 7 bases. Here the CDR3 reads CSVKTSASYNEQFF. The CDR3 DNA sequence: TGCAGCGTTAAAACTAGCGCATCCTACAATGAGCAGTTCTTC.